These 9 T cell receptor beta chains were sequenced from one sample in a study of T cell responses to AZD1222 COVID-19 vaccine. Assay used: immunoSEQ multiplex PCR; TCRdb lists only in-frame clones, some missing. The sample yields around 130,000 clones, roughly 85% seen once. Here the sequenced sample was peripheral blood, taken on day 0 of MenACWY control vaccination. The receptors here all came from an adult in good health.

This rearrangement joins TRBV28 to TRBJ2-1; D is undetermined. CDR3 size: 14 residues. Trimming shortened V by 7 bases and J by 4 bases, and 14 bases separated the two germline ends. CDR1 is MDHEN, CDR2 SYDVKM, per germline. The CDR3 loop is CASKKSDSYNEQFF. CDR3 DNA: TGTGCCAGCAAAAAAAGCGACTCATACAATGAGCAGTTCTTC. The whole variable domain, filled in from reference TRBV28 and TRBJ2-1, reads DVKVTQSSRYLVKRTGEKVFLECVQDMDHENMFWYRQDPGLGLRLIYFSYDVKMKEKGDIPEGYSVSREKKERFSLILESASTNQTSMYLCASKKSDSYNEQFFGPGTRLTVL.

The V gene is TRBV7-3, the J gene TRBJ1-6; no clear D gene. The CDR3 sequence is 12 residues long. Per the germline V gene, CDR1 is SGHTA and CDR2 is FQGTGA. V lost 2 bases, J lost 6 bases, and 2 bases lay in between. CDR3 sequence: CASSLANSPLHF. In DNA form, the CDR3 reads TGTGCCAGCAGCTTAGCTAATTCACCCCTCCACTTT.

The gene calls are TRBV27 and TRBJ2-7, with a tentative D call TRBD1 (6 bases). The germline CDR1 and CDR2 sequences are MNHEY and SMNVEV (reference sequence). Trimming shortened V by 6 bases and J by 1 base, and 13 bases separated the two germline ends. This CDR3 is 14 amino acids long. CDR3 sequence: CASRRNRESYEQYF. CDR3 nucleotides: TGTGCCAGCAGACGAAACAGGGAGTCCTACGAGCAGTACTTC.

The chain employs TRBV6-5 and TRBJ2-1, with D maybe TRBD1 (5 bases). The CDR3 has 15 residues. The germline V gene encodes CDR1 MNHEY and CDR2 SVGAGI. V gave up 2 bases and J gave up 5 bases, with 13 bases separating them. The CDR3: CASSYRTPRDNEQFF. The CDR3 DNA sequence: TGTGCCAGCAGTTACAGGACACCACGGGACAATGAGCAGTTCTTC.

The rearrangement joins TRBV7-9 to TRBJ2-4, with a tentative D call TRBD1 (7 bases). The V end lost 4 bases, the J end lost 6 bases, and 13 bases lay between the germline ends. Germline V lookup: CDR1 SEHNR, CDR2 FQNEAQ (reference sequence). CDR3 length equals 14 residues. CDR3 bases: TGTGCCAGCAGCTCAGTCCAGGGGGGAAACATTCAGTACTTC. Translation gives CASSSVQGGNIQYF.

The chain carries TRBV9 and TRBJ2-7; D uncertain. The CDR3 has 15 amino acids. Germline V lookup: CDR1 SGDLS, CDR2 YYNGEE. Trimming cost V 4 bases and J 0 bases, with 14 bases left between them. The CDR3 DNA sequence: TGTGCCAGCAGCCCCGCGCTACCGAGCTCCTACGAGCAGTACTTC. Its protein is CASSPALPSSYEQYF.

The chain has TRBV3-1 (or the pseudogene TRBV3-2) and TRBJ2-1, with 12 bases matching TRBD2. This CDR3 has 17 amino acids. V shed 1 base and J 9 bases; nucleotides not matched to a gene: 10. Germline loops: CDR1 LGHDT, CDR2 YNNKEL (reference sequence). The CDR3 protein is CASSQGMTSGSHGEQFF. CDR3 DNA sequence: TGTGCCAGCAGCCAAGGGATGACTAGCGGGAGCCATGGTGAGCAGTTCTTC.

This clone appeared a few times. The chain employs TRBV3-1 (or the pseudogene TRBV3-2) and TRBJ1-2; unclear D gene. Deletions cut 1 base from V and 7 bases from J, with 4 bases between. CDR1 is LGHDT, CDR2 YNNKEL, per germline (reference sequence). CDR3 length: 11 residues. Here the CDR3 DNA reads TGTGCCAGCAGCCAAGTATCTGGCTACACCTTC. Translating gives CASSQVSGYTF.

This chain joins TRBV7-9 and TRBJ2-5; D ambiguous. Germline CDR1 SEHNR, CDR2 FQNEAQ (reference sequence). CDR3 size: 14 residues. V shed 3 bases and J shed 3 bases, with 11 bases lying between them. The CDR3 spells CASSFQMIEETQYF. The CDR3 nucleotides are TGTGCCAGCAGCTTCCAAATGATCGAAGAGACCCAGTACTTC.